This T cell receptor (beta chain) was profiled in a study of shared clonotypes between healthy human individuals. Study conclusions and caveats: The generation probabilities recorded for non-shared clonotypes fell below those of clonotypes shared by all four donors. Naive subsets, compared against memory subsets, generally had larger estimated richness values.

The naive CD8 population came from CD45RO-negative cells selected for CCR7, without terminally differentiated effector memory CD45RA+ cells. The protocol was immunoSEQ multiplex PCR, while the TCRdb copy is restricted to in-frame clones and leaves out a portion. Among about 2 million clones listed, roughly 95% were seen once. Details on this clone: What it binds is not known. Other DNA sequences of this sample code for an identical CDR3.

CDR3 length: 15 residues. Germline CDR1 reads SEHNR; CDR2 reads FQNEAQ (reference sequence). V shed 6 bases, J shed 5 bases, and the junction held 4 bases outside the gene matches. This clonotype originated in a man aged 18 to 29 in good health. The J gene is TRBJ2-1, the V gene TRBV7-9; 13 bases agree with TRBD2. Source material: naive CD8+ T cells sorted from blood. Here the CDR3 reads CASSSGLAGDNEQFF. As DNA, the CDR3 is TGTGCCAGCAGTTCCGGACTAGCGGGGGACAATGAGCAGTTCTTC.